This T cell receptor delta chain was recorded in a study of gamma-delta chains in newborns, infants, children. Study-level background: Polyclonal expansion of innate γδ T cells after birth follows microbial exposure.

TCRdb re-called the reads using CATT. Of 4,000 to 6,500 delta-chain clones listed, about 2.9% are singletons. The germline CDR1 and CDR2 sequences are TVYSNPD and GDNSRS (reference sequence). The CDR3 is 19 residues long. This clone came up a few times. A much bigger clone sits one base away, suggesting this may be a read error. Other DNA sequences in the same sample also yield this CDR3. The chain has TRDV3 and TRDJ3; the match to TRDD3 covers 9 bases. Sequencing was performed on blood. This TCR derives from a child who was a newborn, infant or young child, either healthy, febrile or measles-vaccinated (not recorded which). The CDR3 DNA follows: TGCGCCTTTGGCCGTACTGGGGGACTTAGCTCCTGGGACACCCGACAGATGTTTTTC. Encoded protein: CAFGRTGGLSSWDTRQMFF.